The rows below give T cell receptor beta chains drawn from one sample of a study of blood T cells in healthy people across ages. Each CDR3 protein is one row after TCRdb ran MiXCR on the 5' RACE reads. Among hundreds of thousands of distinct CDR3 sequences, under 70% were seen once, and the ten largest hold about two fifths. Sample: blood. The source of these receptors is a man in his fifties or sixties in good health. Each CDR3 is given without its conserved first and last residue. Size is omitted from some rows. Given values are once, few, many or a class for expanded clones.

V gene: TRBV5-1
clone size: -
CDR3 protein: ASSTWTGRNTEAF

V gene: TRBV9
clone size: -
CDR3 protein: ASSPRGGSTEAF

V gene: TRBV11-2
clone size: few
CDR3 protein: ASSLQGLVADTQY

V gene: TRBV4-1
clone size: few
CDR3 protein: ASSSRGSGVADTQY

V gene: TRBV20-1
clone size: few
CDR3 protein: SARPLPGLAGDEQF

V gene: TRBV6-1
clone size: -
CDR3 protein: ARGTFMSYEQY

V gene: TRBV5-5
clone size: few
CDR3 protein: ASSLVGPSYEQY

V gene: TRBV5-6
clone size: once
CDR3 protein: ASSRDGHYNEQF

V gene: TRBV6-5
clone size: -
CDR3 protein: ASTSPGLAGGRGGGELF

V gene: TRBV29-1
clone size: few
CDR3 protein: SVKGGSYGYT

V gene: TRBV6-6
clone size: -
CDR3 protein: ASSPARRTDTQY

V gene: TRBV29-1
clone size: once
CDR3 protein: SVGKNPTAYGYT

V gene: TRBV20-1
clone size: -
CDR3 protein: SARDQASPRYNEQF

V gene: TRBV7-9
clone size: -
CDR3 protein: ASSLMGGDEQF

V gene: TRBV9
clone size: -
CDR3 protein: ASGRGREDTQY

V gene: TRBV11-2
clone size: -
CDR3 protein: ASSPSARDRKGETQY

V gene: TRBV6-1
clone size: -
CDR3 protein: ALGVALNTEAF

V gene: TRBV12-3/TRBV12-4
clone size: few
CDR3 protein: ASSLGWGAGSPLH

V gene: TRBV10-3
clone size: -
CDR3 protein: AIRRTGRSGELF